The clone carrying this TCR beta chain has just one count. The data were obtained in a study of CD8 T cells in Susac syndrome. This CDR3 has 15 amino acids. J gave up 3 bases and V 1 base, and 4 bases lay outside the gene matches. Germline loops: CDR1 DFQATT, CDR2 SNEGSKA (reference sequence). About 0.5 to 1 ug RNA was reverse transcribed with random hexamers. By means of immunoSEQ multiplex PCR, TCR beta CDR3 spanning 54 Vbeta and 13 Jbeta underwent amplification. TCRdb reanalysed the immunoSEQ multiplex PCR reads using MiXCR and keeps one entry per CDR3 protein. Here the sample spans some 300,000 distinct CDR3 sequences, approximately 84% being singletons.

The chain employs TRBV20-1 and TRBJ2-3, with 10 bases that match TRBD2. The source material was CD8+ T cells from PBMCs. The receptor's source is a human donor with multiple sclerosis. CDR3 DNA sequence: TGCAGTGCTAGAGTCCTAGCGGGAGAGACAGATACGCAGTATTTT. Its protein is CSARVLAGETDTQYF.